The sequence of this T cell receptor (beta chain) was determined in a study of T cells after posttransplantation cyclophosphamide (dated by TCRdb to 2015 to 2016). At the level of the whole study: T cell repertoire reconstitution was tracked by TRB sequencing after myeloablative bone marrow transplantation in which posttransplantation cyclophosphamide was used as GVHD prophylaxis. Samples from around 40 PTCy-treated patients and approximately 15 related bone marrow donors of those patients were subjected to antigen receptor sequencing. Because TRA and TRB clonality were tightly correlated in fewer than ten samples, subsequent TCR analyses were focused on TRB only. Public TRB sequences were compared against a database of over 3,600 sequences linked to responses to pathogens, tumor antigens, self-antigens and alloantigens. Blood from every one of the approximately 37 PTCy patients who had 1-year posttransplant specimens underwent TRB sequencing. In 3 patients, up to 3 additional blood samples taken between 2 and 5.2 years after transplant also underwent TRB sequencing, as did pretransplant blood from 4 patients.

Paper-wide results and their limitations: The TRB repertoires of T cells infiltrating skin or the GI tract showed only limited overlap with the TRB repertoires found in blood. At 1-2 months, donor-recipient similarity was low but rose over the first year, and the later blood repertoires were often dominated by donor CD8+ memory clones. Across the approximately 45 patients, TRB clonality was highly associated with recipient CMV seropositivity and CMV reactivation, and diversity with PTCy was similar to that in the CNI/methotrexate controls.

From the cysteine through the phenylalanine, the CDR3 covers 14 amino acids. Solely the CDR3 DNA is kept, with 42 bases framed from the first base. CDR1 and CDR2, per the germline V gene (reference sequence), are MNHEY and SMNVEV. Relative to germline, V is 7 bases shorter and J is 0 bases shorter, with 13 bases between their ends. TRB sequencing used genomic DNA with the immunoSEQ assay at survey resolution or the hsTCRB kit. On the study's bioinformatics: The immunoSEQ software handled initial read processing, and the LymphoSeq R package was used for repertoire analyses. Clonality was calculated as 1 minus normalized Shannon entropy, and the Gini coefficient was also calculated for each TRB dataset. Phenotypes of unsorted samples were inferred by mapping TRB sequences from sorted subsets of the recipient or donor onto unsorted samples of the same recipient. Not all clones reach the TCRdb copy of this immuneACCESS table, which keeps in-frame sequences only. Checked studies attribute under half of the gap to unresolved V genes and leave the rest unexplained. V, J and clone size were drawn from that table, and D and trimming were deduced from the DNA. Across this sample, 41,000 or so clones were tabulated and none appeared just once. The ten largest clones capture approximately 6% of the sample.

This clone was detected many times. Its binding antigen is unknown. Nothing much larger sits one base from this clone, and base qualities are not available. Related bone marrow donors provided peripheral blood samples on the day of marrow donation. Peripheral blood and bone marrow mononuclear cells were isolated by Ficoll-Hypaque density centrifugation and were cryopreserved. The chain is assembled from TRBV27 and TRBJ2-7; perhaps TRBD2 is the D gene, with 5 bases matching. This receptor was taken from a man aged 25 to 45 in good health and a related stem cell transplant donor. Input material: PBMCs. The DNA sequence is TGTGCCAGCACCCGACTACCCGGCTCCTACGAGCAGTACTTC. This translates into CASTRLPGSYEQYF.